This T cell receptor (beta chain) was identified in a study of blood T cell repertoires in COVID-19. Study-wide context: The United States, Italy and Spain were the sources of the acute and convalescent COVID-19 samples. The analysed material was cDNA or gDNA that came from T cells, B-cell-depleted T cells, or PBMCs.

In the original processing: How many nucleated cells were present was estimated from reference gene primer amplification. The method was immunoSEQ multiplex PCR; TCRdb's version includes in-frame clones alone and lacks a portion of them. Clone size and the V and J calls come from that table; the DNA yielded D and trimming. The sample contains 270,000 or so clones, about 91% of which appear only once. V lost 3 bases to trimming and J lost 8 bases, with 11 bases between them. Per the germline V gene, CDR1 is LNHDA and CDR2 is SQIVND (reference sequence). The CDR3 has 13 residues. Residents of 24 US areas, aged roughly 18 to 89 years, made up the participants.

This sequence was found in a middle-aged woman with acute COVID-19. Sequencing was done on a sample of PBMCs or T cells enriched from blood (not recorded which). V usage is TRBV19 and J usage is TRBJ2-1; D is unresolved. CDR3: CASSMDWADEQFF. CDR3 bases: TGTGCCAGTAGTATGGATTGGGCCGATGAGCAGTTCTTC.